This TCR beta chain was obtained from a study of Graves' ophthalmopathy and Graves' hyperthyroidism. Fresh peripheral blood (about 10 ml) yielded the PBMCs. As regards this clonotype: With a much larger clone just one base away, this may be a read error.

RNA transcripts yielded amplified TCR beta CDR3 regions. The workflow started with a first-round RT-PCR run with HTBI primers and then moved on to a second-round multiplex PCR. TCRdb fed the multiplex PCR reads into MiXCR, producing one record per CDR3 protein. Among roughly 700,000 distinct CDR3 sequences listed, approximately 40% were seen once. Germline CDR1 SGHDN, CDR2 FVKESK. V shed 2 bases and J shed 8 bases, with 12 bases lying between them. The CDR3 has 13 residues. The sequencing input was peripheral blood. The sequence came from an adult man with Graves' ophthalmopathy. The chain links TRBV14 to TRBJ1-1; D gene ambiguous. Here the CDR3 DNA reads TGTGCCAGCAGCCAAACCAGGCAGAGCGAAGCTTTCTTT. Translation gives CASSQTRQSEAFF.